The rows below give T cell receptor beta chains drawn from one sample of a study of blood T cell repertoires in COVID-19. Clones were sequenced by immunoSEQ multiplex PCR, and TCRdb holds only the in-frame ones, with some missing. The sample holds 300,000 or so clones, around 86% seen once. Source material: peripheral blood. These receptors came from a woman aged 40 to 55 who had recovered from COVID-19. Each CDR3 is given with its conserved first and last residue. Each record gives: V gene, D gene, CDR3 protein. A D gene is named only where the DNA matches it firmly.

v_gene: TRBV19
d_gene: -
CDR3aa: CASSIGGRANYGYTF

v_gene: TRBV12-3/TRBV12-4
d_gene: TRBD1
CDR3aa: CASHKGQGGAFF

v_gene: TRBV2
d_gene: -
CDR3aa: CASSLRGLRNTIYF

v_gene: TRBV21-1
d_gene: -
CDR3aa: CASSKGGTGTYEQYF

v_gene: TRBV2
d_gene: -
CDR3aa: CASKQIDEQYF

v_gene: TRBV6-5
d_gene: TRBD1
CDR3aa: CASSYGRGRGQFINF

v_gene: TRBV6-1
d_gene: -
CDR3aa: CASSDSGGGTNEKLFF

v_gene: TRBV11-2
d_gene: -
CDR3aa: CASSFPAGPYNEQFF

v_gene: TRBV7-9
d_gene: -
CDR3aa: CASSEQETQYF

v_gene: TRBV11-3
d_gene: -
CDR3aa: CASSLVAGATYEQYF

v_gene: TRBV12-2
d_gene: -
CDR3aa: CASRSGQASNSPLHF

v_gene: TRBV10-3
d_gene: TRBD1
CDR3aa: CAISDRESNTGELFF

v_gene: TRBV5-4
d_gene: TRBD1
CDR3aa: CASSLRQGNYEQYF

v_gene: TRBV19
d_gene: TRBD2
CDR3aa: CASSLAPSGGYNEQFF